A single sample is the source of the 14 T cell receptor beta chains below, sequenced in a study of blood T cell repertoires in COVID-19. Profiling relied on immunoSEQ multiplex PCR, and the TCRdb table lists in-frame clones only, not all of them. The repertoire consists of some 110,000 clones, with approximately 90% occurring once and the leading ten covering about 1.9%. The sequencing sample was made of peripheral blood. The receptors were sampled from a man aged 45-60 years with COVID-19, enrolled during active disease.

The J gene is TRBJ2-1, the V gene TRBV6-5; D is possibly TRBD2 (6 bases). Per the germline V gene, CDR1 is MNHEY and CDR2 is SVGAGI. Trimming shortened V by 9 bases and J by 1 base, and 13 bases separated the two germline ends. The CDR3 totals 14 residues. CDR3: CASRNSGSYNEQFF. As DNA, the CDR3 is TGTGCCAGTCGGAATAGCGGATCCTACAATGAGCAGTTCTTC.

The chain employs TRBV6-5 and TRBJ1-1; weak D call: TRBD1 (5 bases). This CDR3 region has 15 residues. Trimming took off 0 bases at V and 10 bases at J, with 18 bases between the two ends. Germline V gene data show CDR1 as MNHEY and CDR2 as SVGAGI. The CDR3 DNA sequence: TGTGCCAGCAGTTACTCACGTATGGCAGGGCATAGAGCTTTCTTT. It specifies CASSYSRMAGHRAFF.

The rearrangement joins TRBV6-5 to TRBJ2-1, with TRBD2 as a possible D gene (5 bases). Trimming removed 2 bases from V and 6 bases from J, with 14 bases in between. The CDR3 has 15 residues. Germline lookup yields CDR1 MNHEY and CDR2 SVGAGI. CDR3 coding DNA: TGTGCCAGCAGTTACGGGCCTACAGAGGGCAATGAGCAGTTCTTC. This translates into CASSYGPTEGNEQFF.

The rearrangement links TRBV3-1 (or the pseudogene TRBV3-2) to TRBJ1-2, with D unclear. Looked up from germline, CDR1 is LGHDT and CDR2 is YNNKEL (reference sequence). This CDR3 has 13 amino acids. The V end was cut by 5 bases, the J end by 1 base, with 8 bases between. This chain's CDR3 is CASSTRYNYGYTF. The CDR3 bases are TGTGCCAGCAGCACCAGATATAACTATGGCTACACCTTC.

This rearrangement joins TRBV9 to TRBJ2-5; 8 bases map to TRBD2. CDR1 is SGDLS and CDR2 is YYNGEE in the germline V gene. The CDR3 runs to 14 residues. J gave up 4 bases and V 0 bases, and 2 bases lay outside the gene matches. This chain's CDR3 is CASSVGLAGETQYF. The CDR3 DNA sequence: TGTGCCAGCAGCGTAGGGCTAGCGGGAGAGACCCAGTACTTC.

The chain combines TRBV5-1 with TRBJ1-1; 8 bases line up with TRBD1. This CDR3 region has 14 residues. V shed 4 bases and J 4 bases; nucleotides not matched to a gene: 6. CDR1 is SGHRS, CDR2 YFSETQ, per germline. The CDR3, as DNA: TGCGCCAGCAGCCCTGCAGGGGGCACCACTGAAGCTTTCTTT. It encodes CASSPAGGTTEAFF.

The chain joins TRBV21-1 to TRBJ2-7; no DNA check was done on the table's D call, TRBD2. TRBV21-1 is described as a pseudogene. This CDR3 region has 18 residues. CDR3 sequence: CASSKARGLTDISYEQYV. In nucleotides, the CDR3 is TGTGCCAGCAGCAAAGCGCGGGGGCTAACAGATATTTCCTACGAGCAGTACGTC.

CDR3 protein: CASSSSGTGATDTQYF. In DNA form, the CDR3 reads TGCGCCAGCAGCTCGTCCGGGACAGGGGCCACAGATACGCAGTATTTT. The chain uses TRBV5-1 and TRBJ2-3; TRBD1 matches 10 bases. Germline V gene lookup returns CDR1 SGHRS and CDR2 YFSETQ. J lost 2 bases, V lost 3 bases, and 6 bases had no gene match. This CDR3 is 16 amino acids long.

The chain combines TRBV7-2 with TRBJ1-5, with TRBD1 matching 7 bases. J gave up 4 bases and V 6 bases, and 3 bases lay outside the gene matches. Germline V lookup: CDR1 SGHTA, CDR2 FQGNSA. The CDR3 consists of 13 residues. The DNA of the CDR3 is TGTGCCAGCAGTACAGGGGATAATCAGCCCCAGCATTTT. Translated: CASSTGDNQPQHF. The full variable domain, with the rest looked up from reference TRBV7-2 and TRBJ1-5, is GAGVSQSPSNKVTEKGKDVELRCDPISGHTALYWYRQSLGQGLEFLIYFQGNSAPDKSGLPSDRFSAERTGGSVSTLTIQRTQQEDSAVYLCASSTGDNQPQHFGDGTRLSIL.

The chain employs TRBV12-3 or TRBV12-4 and TRBJ1-5, with TRBD1 matching over 9 bases. This CDR3 has 13 residues. V was pared by 5 bases and J by 5 bases, with 1 base of the junction left unmatched. The chain's CDR3 is CASSRTGDQPQHF. The CDR3 DNA reads TGTGCCAGCAGTCGGACAGGGGATCAGCCCCAGCATTTT.

V and J are TRBV5-1 and TRBJ2-3; D is uncertain. V was pared by 0 bases and J by 4 bases, with 12 bases between. CDR3 length equals 15 residues. Germline V gene data show CDR1 as SGHRS and CDR2 as YFSETQ. CDR3 sequence (DNA): TGCGCCAGCAGCTTGGCCCAGTTAGGAGCAGATACGCAGTATTTT. It encodes CASSLAQLGADTQYF.

The CDR3 reads CASSLGRVAGEQYF. The CDR3, as DNA: TGCGCCAGCAGCCTAGGCCGGGTTGCGGGGGAGCAGTACTTC. The V call is TRBV4-1, the J call TRBJ2-7, with TRBD2 as a possible D gene (6 bases). Germline V CDR1 and CDR2: MGHRA, YSYEKL. Trimming shortened V by 4 bases and J by 7 bases, and 17 bases separated the two germline ends. This CDR3 region has 14 residues.

The CDR3 DNA sequence: TGTGCCAGCAGCGTAACTAGCGGGAGCGCCGGGGAGCTGTTTTTT. It specifies CASSVTSGSAGELFF. This sequence joins TRBV9 and TRBJ2-2; 11 positions match TRBD2. Germline trimming cut 1 base from V and 6 bases from J; bases unmatched to any gene: 2. The CDR3 loop spans 15 amino acids. Germline assignment: CDR1 SGDLS and CDR2 YYNGEE.

The chain couples TRBV28 to TRBJ1-5; 8 positions match TRBD1. The CDR3 loop spans 21 amino acids. Unmatched junction bases numbered 18, after V lost 2 bases and J lost 0 bases. Germline CDR1 and CDR2: MDHEN and SYDVKM. This CDR3 is CASSLEGQGTSFDYSNQPQHF. The CDR3 DNA sequence: TGTGCCAGCAGTTTAGAAGGACAGGGCACATCATTTGATTATAGCAATCAGCCCCAGCATTTT. The entire variable domain, with the rest obtained from reference TRBV28 and TRBJ1-5, is as follows: DVKVTQSSRYLVKRTGEKVFLECVQDMDHENMFWYRQDPGLGLRLIYFSYDVKMKEKGDIPEGYSVSREKKERFSLILESASTNQTSMYLCASSLEGQGTSFDYSNQPQHFGDGTRLSIL.